These 4 T cell receptor beta chains were all obtained from the same sample, sequenced in a study of control samples from healthy donors and cancer patients. This table comes from immunoSEQ multiplex PCR, and its TCRdb copy is limited to in-frame clones, with some not included. The repertoire holds 65,000 to 85,000 clones, around 90% seen once, with over 8% in the top ten. The sample taken for sequencing was PBMCs. Every receptor here comes from a woman between 45 and 65 years old with colorectal cancer.

This clone was observed a single time. V usage is TRBV10-3 and J usage is TRBJ1-1; no clear D gene. The CDR3 runs to 13 residues. V gave up 3 bases and J gave up 1 base, with 6 bases separating them. CDR1 and CDR2 (germline): ENHRY, SYGVKD. The CDR3 region is CAISDPPNTEAFF. CDR3 in DNA: TGTGCCATCAGTGATCCCCCGAACACTGAAGCTTTCTTT.

The V and J genes are TRBV12-5 and TRBJ1-5; D uncertain. Germline CDR1 LGHNT, CDR2 FRNRAP. V gave up 7 bases and J gave up 0 bases, with 7 bases separating them. This CDR3 spans 13 amino acids. The CDR3 protein is CASVGSSNQPQHF. The CDR3 DNA reads as TGTGCTAGTGTTGGGAGTAGCAATCAGCCCCAGCATTTT.

This clone was seen more than once but under ten times. This rearrangement joins TRBV10-3 to TRBJ1-1; TRBD1 agrees at 10 bases. Germline V gives CDR1 ENHRY, CDR2 SYGVKD. With V trimmed by 5 bases and J by 1 base, 4 bases remained unmatched. CDR3 length: 15 amino acids. CDR3 loop: CAISPGQGSNTEAFF. The CDR3 nucleotides read TGTGCCATCAGTCCGGGACAGGGGTCGAACACTGAAGCTTTCTTT.

This clone has just one count. This chain joins TRBV2 and TRBJ2-7; no clear D gene. The CDR3 contains 13 residues. The germline CDR1 and CDR2 sequences are SNHLY and FYNNEI. The germline V and J ends were trimmed by 6 bases and 6 bases, with 15 bases remaining between them. This chain's CDR3 is CASSSDPGSEQYV. The CDR3 DNA follows: TGTGCCAGCAGCTCGGACCCCGGGTCCGAGCAGTACGTC.